Listed below are T cell receptor beta chains from one sample, sequenced in a study of T cells in localized non-small cell lung cancer. Using immunoSEQ multiplex PCR, the repertoire was profiled, and TCRdb retains in-frame clones only, with some absent. The sample shows some 64,000 clones, roughly 81% of them seen only once. The material sequenced was PBMCs, taken before any cancer treatment. Receptors originate from a man aged 40-75 years with stage II lung adenocarcinoma. CDR3s include the opening cysteine and the closing phenylalanine or tryptophan. The D gene is left open where the match is weak. The size of a clone is reported for some rows only, either as once, few or many, or as a class for expanded clones.

len	d_gene	v_gene	j_gene	abundance	CDR3aa	CDR3nt
15	NA	TRBV5-5	TRBJ2-5	NA	CASSLGGGPQETQYF	TGTGCCAGCAGCTTGGGTGGAGGGCCCCAAGAGACCCAGTACTTC
15	NA	TRBV7-9	TRBJ2-1	NA	CASSSGTHVSYEQFF	TGTGCCAGCAGCTCCGGGACTCATGTATCCTATGAGCAGTTCTTC
15	NA	TRBV30	TRBJ2-5	NA	CAWRIGSSVQETQYF	TGTGCCTGGAGAATTGGTTCTAGCGTCCAAGAGACCCAGTACTTC
15	NA	TRBV29-1	TRBJ2-1	NA	CSVEGSGSSYNEQFF	TGCAGCGTTGAAGGGAGCGGCAGCTCCTACAATGAGCAGTTCTTC
15	NA	TRBV5-1	TRBJ1-1	NA	CASSEGTAMNTEAFF	TGCGCCAGCAGCGAAGGGACGGCCATGAACACTGAAGCTTTCTTT
14	TRBD1	TRBV2	TRBJ2-1	NA	CAMTDREWGNEQFF	TGTGCCATGACGGACAGGGAATGGGGCAATGAGCAGTTCTTC
12	NA	TRBV11-2	TRBJ2-7	NA	CASSLRGYEQYF	TGTGCCAGCAGCCTCAGGGGCTACGAGCAGTACTTC
13	NA	TRBV7-3	TRBJ2-1	NA	CASGPAAGNEQFF	TGTGCCAGCGGCCCGGCTGCGGGCAATGAGCAGTTCTTC
13	NA	TRBV5-1	TRBJ1-2	few	CASSLVSDYGYTF	TGCGCCAGCAGCTTGGTATCAGACTATGGCTACACCTTC
13	TRBD1	TRBV19	TRBJ1-5	NA	CASGRDRQPPQHF	TGTGCCAGTGGAAGGGACAGACAGCCGCCCCAGCATTTT
15	TRBD1	TRBV5-1	TRBJ2-5	NA	CASNQGQGGMETQYF	TGCGCCAGCAACCAGGGACAGGGAGGTATGGAGACCCAGTACTTC
19	NA	TRBV7-9	TRBJ2-1	NA	CASSLERGTGRSSYNEQFF	TGTGCCAGCAGCTTAGAAAGAGGAACAGGTAGGAGCTCCTACAATGAGCAGTTCTTC
18	NA	TRBV4-2	TRBJ2-3	NA	CASSQDSVRASSTDTQYF	TGTGCCAGCAGCCAAGATTCGGTGCGCGCGTCTAGCACAGATACGCAGTATTTT
15	TRBD1	TRBV18	TRBJ2-5	NA	CASSPRTGGGQTQYF	TGTGCCAGCTCACCAAGGACAGGGGGCGGACAGACCCAGTACTTC
14	NA	TRBV10-3	TRBJ2-6	NA	CAISGWSGANVLTF	TGTGCCATCAGTGGTTGGTCTGGGGCCAACGTCCTGACTTTC
14	TRBD2	TRBV6-5	TRBJ2-1	NA	CASSYSETSGKQFF	TGTGCCAGCAGTTACTCAGAGACTAGCGGGAAGCAGTTCTTC
13	TRBD1	TRBV6-5	TRBJ1-2	NA	CASTDRGAYGYTF	TGTGCCAGCACCGACAGGGGTGCCTATGGCTACACCTTC
16	TRBD2	TRBV30	TRBJ2-3	once	CAWSRGTSGRSDTQYF	TGTGCCTGGAGTCGAGGGACTAGCGGGAGGTCAGATACGCAGTATTTT